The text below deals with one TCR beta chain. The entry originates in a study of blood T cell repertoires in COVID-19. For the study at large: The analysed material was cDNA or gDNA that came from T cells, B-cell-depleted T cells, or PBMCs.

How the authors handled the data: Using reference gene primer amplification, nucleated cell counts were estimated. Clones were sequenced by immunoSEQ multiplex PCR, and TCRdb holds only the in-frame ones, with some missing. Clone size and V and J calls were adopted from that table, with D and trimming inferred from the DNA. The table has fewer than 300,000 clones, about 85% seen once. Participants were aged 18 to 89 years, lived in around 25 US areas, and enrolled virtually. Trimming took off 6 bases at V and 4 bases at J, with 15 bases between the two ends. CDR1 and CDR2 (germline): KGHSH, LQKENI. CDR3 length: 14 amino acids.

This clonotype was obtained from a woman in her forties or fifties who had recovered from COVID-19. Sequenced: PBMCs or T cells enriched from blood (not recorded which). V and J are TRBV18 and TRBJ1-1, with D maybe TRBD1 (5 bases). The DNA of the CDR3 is TGTGCCAGCTCCCCCTGGGGGGTTGGCACTGAAGCTTTCTTT. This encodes CASSPWGVGTEAFF. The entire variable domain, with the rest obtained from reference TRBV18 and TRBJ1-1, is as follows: NAGVMQNPRHLVRRRGQEARLRCSPMKGHSHVYWYRQLPEEGLKFMVYLQKENIIDESGMPKERFSAEFPKEGPSILRIQQVVRGDSAAYFCASSPWGVGTEAFFGQGTRLTVV.